The present T cell receptor delta chain was sequenced within a study of Vδ1+ human thymocytes. RNA was extracted from the cells and then reverse transcribed. Multiplex PCR used pooled V-gene forward primers and a constant-region reverse primer to amplify CDR3s. TCRdb called clones anew from the multiplex PCR reads with CATT. The table shows some 73,000 delta-chain clones, with approximately 30% occurring only once. As regards this clone: Its antigen is undetermined.

Broader study findings: Thymic TRG and TRD repertoires appeared highly polyclonal. Thymic delta-chain repertoires held around 20% Vdelta2 sequences and few Vdelta3, despite high sort purity.

There are 17 residues in the CDR3. The V segment lost 3 bases and the J segment 0 bases; nucleotides outside the gene matches: 9. Germline lookup yields CDR1 TSWWSYY and CDR2 QGS. The TCR was taken from a boy in the first two years of life who had congenital heart surgery. The rearrangement joins TRDV1 to TRDJ1, with 8 bases fitting TRDD3. The sequencing sample was made of Vdelta1+ gamma-delta thymocytes from the thymus. Subset noted: FACS-sorted CD3+ TCRalphabeta- TCRVdelta1+ TCRVdelta2- thymocytes. CDR3 loop: CALGEYNTGGHTDKLIF. CDR3 nucleotide sequence: TGTGCTCTTGGGGAGTACAATACTGGGGGTCACACCGATAAACTCATCTTT.